The present T cell receptor beta chain was sequenced within a study of T cell responses to AZD1222 COVID-19 vaccine. Germline CDR1 is SEHNR and CDR2 is FQNEAQ (reference sequence). The CDR3 has 12 residues. V dropped 3 bases and J dropped 5 bases, with 6 bases sitting between them. Comment on this clone: Antigen: not known.

Sequencing used immunoSEQ multiplex PCR; TCRdb keeps in-frame clones, though not all of them. The sample carries roughly 120,000 clones, 75% to 95% recorded once. Study observations and caveats: Spike-specific TCR breadth and depth went up after people got two AZD1222 doses.

This sequence joins TRBV7-9 and TRBJ2-3; a weak D match, TRBD2 (6 bases). Sequenced material: peripheral blood, taken on day 0 of AZD1222 vaccination. The receptor comes from an adult in good health. In nucleotides, the CDR3 is TGTGCCAGCAGCTTCGGGGGAGATACGCAGTATTTT. Translated, it gives CASSFGGDTQYF. Full variable domain (outside the CDR3, taken from reference TRBV7-9 and TRBJ2-3): DTGVSQNPRHKITKRGQNVTFRCDPISEHNRLYWYRQTLGQGPEFLTYFQNEAQLEKSRLLSDRFSAERPKGSFSTLEIQRTEQGDSAMYLCASSFGGDTQYFGPGTRLTVL.